The clone carrying this TCR beta chain was observed at least ten times. TCRdb fed the PCR reads into MiXCR, producing one record per CDR3 protein. The sample has under 600,000 distinct CDR3 sequences, 25% seen once; the top ten hold approximately 0.8%. This sample was taken from a study of molecular identifiers for immune sequencing clone quantification. V dropped 4 bases and J dropped 6 bases, with 17 bases sitting between them. The CDR3 totals 15 residues. CDR1 is LGHNA, CDR2 YSLEER, per germline. The rearrangement links TRBV4-3 to TRBJ2-3; possibly TRBD1 for D (5 bases). The receptor was isolated from a human donor in good health. Some libraries in this study had Jurkat cell RNA spiked in. What was sequenced was naive CD8+ T cells from blood, with Jurkat cell RNA spiked in. Subset described: FACS-sorted CD8+CD4-CCR7+CD45RA+ naive T cells. For the CDR3, the DNA is TGCGCCAGCAGCCTAGACAGAAAGGGCATGGATACGCAGTATTTT. Translating it yields CASSLDRKGMDTQYF.